Below, 3 T cell receptor beta chains from the same sample are listed, as sequenced in a study of blood T cells in healthy people across ages. A second PCR, run for roughly 7 to 11 cycles, used a sample-barcoded 5' primer plus a J-beta primer mix. From the 5' RACE reads, TCRdb called clonotypes with MiXCR, one entry per CDR3 protein. The sample carries roughly 1,700,000 distinct CDR3 sequences, 25% to 30% recorded once. Specimen: blood. The receptors stem from a woman aged 25 to 39 in good health.

This clonotype was found a few times. This chain connects TRBV5-1 to TRBJ2-5; TRBD2 might be the D (6 bases). With the DNA end fitting TRBJ2-7 better, the J assignment may be wrong. The CDR3 is 14 residues long. CDR1 is SGHRS and CDR2 is YFSETQ in the germline V gene. CDR3 sequence reads: CASSAELALCEQYF. The CDR3 nucleotides are TGCGCCAGCAGCGCCGAACTAGCCCTCTGCGAGCAGTACTTC.

This clonotype was recorded a few times. A junction end diverges from the germline sequence, so it may reflect a read error. The chain uses TRBV20-1 and TRBJ2-3, with 8 bases aligning to TRBD2. Germline V CDR1 and CDR2: DFQATT, SNEGSKA (reference sequence). The CDR3 length is 14 residues. The DNA of the CDR3 is TGCAGTGTTCTACTAGCGGATAGCACGGATACGCAGTATTTT. Its translation is CSVLLADSTDTQYF.

Only one count was recorded for this clonotype. V is TRBV7-9 and J is TRBJ2-5; no clear D gene. V lost 3 bases and J 1 base, leaving 9 bases between the germline ends. In germline, CDR1 is SEHNR, CDR2 FQNEAQ (reference sequence). The CDR3 spans 14 residues. CDR3 residues: CASSFTRAQETQYF. In DNA form, the CDR3 reads TGTGCCAGCAGCTTTACAAGAGCCCAAGAGACCCAGTACTTC.